This T cell receptor beta chain was identified in a study of blood T cell repertoires in COVID-19. Across the study: Acute and convalescent COVID-19 samples came from the United States, Italy and Spain.

Germline V gene data show CDR1 as SGHRS and CDR2 as YFSETQ. The CDR3 totals 15 residues. The V and J ends lost 4 bases and 0 bases respectively, with 13 bases between them. In its sample, this clone was seen a few times. This table comes from immunoSEQ multiplex PCR, and its TCRdb copy is limited to in-frame clones, with some not included. The sample lists about 270,000 clones, approximately 90% occurring once. Material for sequencing was PBMCs or T cells enriched from blood (not recorded which). The origin of this receptor is a woman aged 40 to 55 with acute COVID-19. This chain uses TRBV5-1 with TRBJ1-2, with a possible D match to TRBD1 (6 bases). The CDR3 here is CASSPSEGANYGYTF. As DNA, the CDR3 is TGCGCCAGCAGCCCTTCCGAGGGGGCTAACTATGGCTACACCTTC.